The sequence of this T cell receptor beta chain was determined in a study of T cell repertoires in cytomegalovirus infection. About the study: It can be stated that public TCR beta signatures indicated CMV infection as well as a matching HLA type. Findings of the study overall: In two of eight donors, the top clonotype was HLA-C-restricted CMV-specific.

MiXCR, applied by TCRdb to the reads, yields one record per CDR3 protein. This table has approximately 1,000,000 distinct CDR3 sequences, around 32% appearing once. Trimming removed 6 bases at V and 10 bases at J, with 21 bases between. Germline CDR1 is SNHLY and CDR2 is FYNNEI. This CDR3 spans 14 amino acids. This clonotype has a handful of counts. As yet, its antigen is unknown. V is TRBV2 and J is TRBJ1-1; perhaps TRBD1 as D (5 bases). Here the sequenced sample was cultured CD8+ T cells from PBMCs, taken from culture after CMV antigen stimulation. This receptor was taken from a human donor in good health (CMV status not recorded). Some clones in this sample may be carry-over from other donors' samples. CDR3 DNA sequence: TGTGCCAGCAGCCCTGGGACGCCGAGGGTCGGAGCTTTCTTT. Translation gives CASSPGTPRVGAFF.